Ten or more counts support the clone carrying this TCR beta chain. This entry is derived from a study of breast tumors, draining lymph nodes, adjacent tissues. V lost 7 bases and J 6 bases, leaving 19 bases between the germline ends. The CDR3 is made up of 14 amino acids. The germline V gene has CDR1 ENHRY and CDR2 SYGVKD. TCRdb re-derived calls from the multiplex PCR reads in MiXCR, one entry per CDR3 protein. This table has approximately 20,000 distinct CDR3 sequences, approximately 41% appearing once. Input material: breast tumor tissue. This TCR derives from a female donor with breast cancer. Some clones in this sample may be carry-over from other donors' samples. This rearrangement joins TRBV10-3 to TRBJ2-7; D is unresolved. CDR3 sequence (DNA): TGTGCCATCACCCCGGACCCTAATGCCCGCGAGCAGTACTTC. As protein: CAITPDPNAREQYF.